Sequencing of this T cell receptor (beta chain) was carried out in a study of blood T cell repertoires in COVID-19 (TCRdb year 2020). About the study as a whole: Samples from collaborators originated in the United States, Italy and Spain and spanned both the acute and convalescent phases of COVID-19. The samples were drawn from two sources: the first 160 participants of the ongoing ImmuneRACE study, and 1,254 subjects contributed by 6 global collaborators. Where HLA class I and class II types were available, the types were taken from metadata supplied by the sample provider, not from assay-based typing. The prospective study material was composed of cDNA or gDNA derived from T cells, B-cell-depleted T cells, or PBMCs. The repertoires were released in a freely available public database intended as a resource for research on the immune response to SARS-CoV-2. Nearly every sample came with metadata listing a de-identified subject ID, COVID-19 status, age in years and sex. Subjects who had been exposed to COVID-19, were actively infected with it, or had recovered from it provided the deeply sampled blood TCRbeta repertoires that made up the dataset.

What the work shows at the level of the full study, not this receptor alone: How much clinical and demographic metadata was included differed by source and by participant, and the metadata was provided uncurated.

This clone was counted only a few times. Which antigen it targets is not known. Base quality data are lacking; no much larger clone is found one base away. TCRbeta CDR3 regions were amplified from genomic DNA by means of the immunoSEQ Assay, a bias-controlled multiplex PCR. Regarding the original processing steps: Nucleated cell counts per sample were estimated from amplification of reference gene primers within the assay. To quantify the absolute abundance of each unique TCRbeta CDR3 rearrangement, sequence reads were collapsed and filtered. For each sample, productive Simpson clonality was calculated as the square root of Simpson's diversity index across productive rearrangements. In TCRdb, the immuneACCESS table is reduced to in-frame sequences with V and J assigned. These tables do not hold every clone; where another copy was compared, an unresolved V gene accounts for under half, and the others remain unexplained. That table supplies the V and J calls and clone size; D and trimming were determined from the DNA. In all, the sample holds approximately 96,000 clones, and 90% to 95% of those were seen once. Jointly, the top ten make up around 4% of the sample.

Whole blood was collected in K2EDTA tubes by collaborating institutions according to the institutions' own protocols. For TCRbeta analysis, collaborator samples were shipped as frozen whole blood, as isolated PBMCs, or as DNA extracted from either sample type. The germline V gene (reference sequence) supplies CDR1 SSHAT and CDR2 FNYEAQ. Reading from cysteine to phenylalanine, the CDR3 counts 15 amino acids. The CDR3 DNA has 45 bases and is translated from base 1. Germline trimming amounts to 1 base on V and 2 bases on J, with 0 as the count of junction bases outside the gene matches. Rearrangement joined TRBV7-7 to TRBJ2-1, and 9 junction bases match TRBD2. The sequence derives from a human donor with active COVID-19. The donor label of this sample is uncertain. Sequencing was done on a sample of peripheral blood. The CDR3 loop reads CASSLGGGAYNEQFF. In nucleotides, the sequence is TGTGCCAGCAGCTTAGGCGGGGGGGCCTACAATGAGCAGTTCTTC.